One and the same sample provided the 24 T cell receptor beta chains below, sequenced in a study of a mutant IDH1 vaccine in newly diagnosed glioma. Repertoires were generated with immunoSEQ multiplex PCR, while TCRdb's copy carries only in-frame clones and drops some. This sample has around 60,000 clones; less than 85% occur once, and the top ten carry approximately 9.1%. Time point here: week 11, during vaccination. Each dose delivered 300 ug of mutant IDH1 20-mer peptide subcutaneously with imiquimod. No antigen is known for these receptors. Sequenced material: PBMCs, taken from a glioma patient whose treatment included an IDH1 peptide vaccine. Source of these receptors: a woman between 50 and 59 years old with glioma.

This clone has only a few counts. This sequence joins TRBV7-2 and TRBJ1-6; D remains unclear. Deletions cut 2 bases from V and 12 bases from J, with 20 bases between. Germline CDR1 SGHTA, CDR2 FQGNSA. The CDR3 length is 16 residues. Written as DNA, the CDR3 is TGTGCCAGCAGCTTAAAACGGCACCGGGAAGGGTTACCCCTCCACTTT. It yields the protein CASSLKRHREGLPLHF. The entire variable domain, with the rest obtained from reference TRBV7-2 and TRBJ1-6, is as follows: GAGVSQSPSNKVTEKGKDVELRCDPISGHTALYWYRQSLGQGLEFLIYFQGNSAPDKSGLPSDRFSAERTGGSVSTLTIQRTQQEDSAVYLCASSLKRHREGLPLHFGNGTRLTVT.

The V and J genes are TRBV7-2 and TRBJ1-6; no clear D gene. V gave up 2 bases and J gave up 7 bases, with 9 bases separating them. The CDR3 has 14 amino acids. Germline CDR1 reads SGHTA; CDR2 reads FQGNSA. CDR3 nucleotides: TGTGCCAGCAGCTTACCCTCCGTAAATTCACCCCTCCACTTT. Protein: CASSLPSVNSPLHF.

This chain connects TRBV27 to TRBJ1-5, with D unresolved. This CDR3 region has 14 residues. The V and J ends lost 2 bases and 0 bases respectively, with 5 bases between them. Germline assignment: CDR1 MNHEY and CDR2 SMNVEV (reference sequence). CDR3 nucleotides: TGTGCCAGCAGTTTAGAGTATAGCAATCAGCCCCAGCATTTT. It translates to CASSLEYSNQPQHF.

This clone was detected once. The V gene is TRBV4-3, the J gene TRBJ1-6; D is perhaps TRBD1 (5 bases). The CDR3 loop spans 15 amino acids. Trimming removed 1 base at V and 7 bases at J, with 11 bases between. CDR1 and CDR2 from the germline V gene are LGHNA and YSLEER. CDR3 nucleotide sequence: TGCGCCAGCAGCCAAGGTTGGGACTCAAATTCACCCCTCCACTTT. Its translation: CASSQGWDSNSPLHF.

V and J are TRBV9 and TRBJ1-5; D call uncertain. The germline V gene has CDR1 SGDLS and CDR2 YYNGEE. This CDR3 contains 12 residues. The V end lost 1 base, the J end lost 6 bases, and 5 bases lay between the germline ends. The CDR3 loop reads CASSVMGQPQHF. CDR3 DNA: TGTGCCAGCAGCGTAATGGGTCAGCCCCAGCATTTT.

The chain carries TRBV9 and TRBJ1-1; a possible D gene is TRBD1 (5 bases). Trimming removed 3 bases at V and 0 bases at J, with 15 bases between. Germline V gene data show CDR1 as SGDLS and CDR2 as YYNGEE. The CDR3 consists of 16 residues. The CDR3 bases are TGTGCCAGCAGCGCCGGCACCGGGACCCTGAACACTGAAGCTTTCTTT. Protein product: CASSAGTGTLNTEAFF.

This chain joins TRBV5-1 and TRBJ1-1, with 7 nucleotides matching TRBD1. The CDR3 is made up of 14 amino acids. Germline loops: CDR1 SGHRS, CDR2 YFSETQ. The V segment lost 4 bases and the J segment 6 bases; nucleotides outside the gene matches: 9. The CDR3 DNA reads TGCGCCAGCAGCACTTTGCCAGGGGGGTCTGAAGCTTTCTTT. This codes for CASSTLPGGSEAFF.

The gene calls are TRBV27 and TRBJ1-1; D is unclear. Germline V gene sequence: CDR1 MNHEY, CDR2 SMNVEV (reference sequence). The V end lost 5 bases, the J end lost 4 bases, and 11 bases lay between the germline ends. CDR3 length: 13 residues. The CDR3 region is CASSPGYSTEAFF. The CDR3 DNA reads as TGTGCCAGCAGTCCGGGGTACAGCACTGAAGCTTTCTTT.

This clone appeared a few times. The chain recombines TRBV5-1 with TRBJ1-2, with D unclear. The ends were cut back, 2 bases at V and 4 bases at J, with 15 bases in the middle. Germline V lookup: CDR1 SGHRS, CDR2 YFSETQ. The CDR3 has 15 amino acids. For the CDR3, the DNA is TGCGCCAGCAGCTTCGGTCAGACAACTCTCTATGGCTACACCTTC. Protein sequence: CASSFGQTTLYGYTF.

J is TRBJ1-2 and V is TRBV2; a weak D match, TRBD1 (5 bases). Trimming pared 8 bases from V and 2 bases from J, leaving 18 bases between. Per germline, CDR1 SNHLY and CDR2 FYNNEI. The CDR3 loop spans 15 amino acids. The CDR3 reads CASGGGRGGNYGYTF. The CDR3 DNA reads as TGTGCCAGCGGCGGAGGGAGGGGCGGGAACTATGGCTACACCTTC. Full variable domain (remainder filled in from reference TRBV2 and TRBJ1-2): EPEVTQTPSHQVTQMGQEVILRCVPISNHLYFYWYRQILGQKVEFLVSFYNNEISEKSEIFDDQFSVERPDGSNFTLKIRSTKLEDSAMYFCASGGGRGGNYGYTFGSGTRLTVV.

This clone has only a few counts. This rearrangement joins TRBV7-8 to TRBJ1-1; 7 bases are a match to TRBD1. Looked up from germline, CDR1 is SGHVS and CDR2 is FQNEAQ. J was trimmed by 7 bases and V by 6 bases; bases with no gene match: 5. The CDR3 length is 12 residues. CDR3 in DNA: TGTGCCAGCAGACTCCAGGGGGGTGAAGCTTTCTTT. It is translated as CASRLQGGEAFF.

The chain has TRBV5-6 and TRBJ1-2, with 11 bases that match TRBD1. Germline V lookup: CDR1 SGHDT, CDR2 YYEEEE. Trimming removed 6 bases from V and 2 bases from J; junction bases left unmatched: 6. This CDR3 has 15 residues. Written as DNA, the CDR3 is TGTGCCAGCACGGACAGGGGGCTCGCGAACTATGGCTACACCTTC. Encoded protein: CASTDRGLANYGYTF. Drawing the rest from reference TRBV5-6 and TRBJ1-2, the complete variable domain is DAGVTQSPTHLIKTRGQQVTLRCSPKSGHDTVSWYQQALGQGPQFIFQYYEEEERQRGNFPDRFSGHQFPNYSSELNVNALLLGDSALYLCASTDRGLANYGYTFGSGTRLTVV.

The V call is TRBV9, the J call TRBJ2-7; 7 bases align to TRBD2. Germline assignment: CDR1 SGDLS and CDR2 YYNGEE. Trimming took 3 bases from V and 3 from J; bases not matched to a gene: 3. This CDR3 has 13 amino acids. CDR3 bases: TGTGCCAGCAGCGCGGGAGGAGACTACGAGCAGTACTTC. Translating it yields CASSAGGDYEQYF. Filled out from reference TRBV9 and TRBJ2-7, the complete variable domain reads DSGVTQTPKHLITATGQRVTLRCSPRSGDLSVYWYQQSLDQGLQFLIQYYNGEERAKGNILERFSAQQFPDLHSELNLSSLELGDSALYFCASSAGGDYEQYFGPGTRLTVT.

The chain combines TRBV21-1 with TRBJ2-7; TRBD2, the table's D call, lacks a check against the DNA. TRBV21-1 is a recognized pseudogene. The CDR3 has 14 residues. The CDR3 loop is CASKLAGENYEQYF. CDR3 in DNA: TGTGCCAGCAAACTAGCGGGGGAAAACTACGAGCAGTACTTC.

This rearrangement joins TRBV15 to TRBJ1-5, with TRBD1 identical over 7 bases. The CDR3 spans 15 residues. Per the germline V gene, CDR1 is LNHNV and CDR2 is YYDKDF (reference sequence). With V trimmed by 4 bases and J by 3 bases, 6 bases remained unmatched. As DNA, the CDR3 is TGTGCCACCAGCACAAGCGGGACAGTCAATCAGCCCCAGCATTTT. Translation gives CATSTSGTVNQPQHF.

This chain connects TRBV9 to TRBJ1-3; D ambiguous. Between the trimmed V and J ends, which lost 4 bases and 0 bases, there was a span of 17 bases. The CDR3 is made up of 17 amino acids. The germline gives CDR1 SGDLS, CDR2 YYNGEE. CDR3 nucleotides: TGTGCCAGCAGCTTACCTGCTGGCGGGAGCTCTGGAAACACCATATATTTT. This gives the protein CASSLPAGGSSGNTIYF.

This clone is a singleton in its sample. V and J are TRBV7-9 and TRBJ1-4; no clear D. Trimming stripped 5 bases from V and 0 bases from J, with 10 bases between. CDR3 size: 15 residues. Germline V gene data show CDR1 as SEHNR and CDR2 as FQNEAQ (reference sequence). The CDR3 here is CASSPLIATNEKLFF. In nucleotides, the CDR3 is TGTGCCAGCAGCCCTTTAATTGCAACTAATGAAAAACTGTTTTTT.

The V gene is TRBV7-9, the J gene TRBJ2-4, with 10 bases lining up with TRBD2. V gave up 5 bases and J gave up 0 bases; unmatched junction bases: 13. The germline CDR1 and CDR2 sequences are SEHNR and FQNEAQ (reference sequence). The CDR3 loop spans 19 amino acids. The CDR3 bases are TGTGCCAGCAGCCTCTGGGGAGCGGGGGGGAGACTAGCCAAAAACATTCAGTACTTC. Protein sequence: CASSLWGAGGRLAKNIQYF.

The chain joins TRBV5-1 to TRBJ1-1, with 9 bases identical to TRBD1. The ends lost 2 bases at V and 0 bases at J; junction bases unmatched: 8. The CDR3 covers 17 residues. Germline-derived CDR1 and CDR2 are SGHRS and YFSETQ. The CDR3 sequence is CASSLQGAYAMNTEAFF. CDR3 DNA sequence: TGCGCCAGCAGCTTACAGGGGGCATATGCCATGAACACTGAAGCTTTCTTT.

This sequence joins TRBV2 and TRBJ2-7; no reliable D call. CDR1 and CDR2 (germline): SNHLY, FYNNEI. V was clipped by 6 bases and J by 7 bases, with 10 bases between them. The CDR3 has 11 amino acids. The CDR3: CASRQAPEQYF. The CDR3 nucleotides are TGTGCCAGCAGGCAAGCACCTGAGCAGTACTTC.

CDR3 amino acids: CASSRDSWSNQPQHF. CDR3 sequence (DNA): TGTGCCAGTAGTAGAGATTCGTGGAGCAATCAGCCCCAGCATTTT. The V gene is TRBV19, the J gene TRBJ1-5, with unresolved D. CDR1 and CDR2 from the germline V gene are LNHDA and SQIVND (reference sequence). V was shortened by 4 bases and J by 1 base, with 11 bases between the two germline ends. This CDR3 contains 15 residues.

There are a few counts of this clone. J is TRBJ1-1 and V is TRBV10-1, with 8 bases aligning to TRBD1. After removal of 4 bases from V and 7 bases from J, the junction contained 8 bases not matched to a gene. This CDR3 is 14 amino acids long. CDR1 is WNHNN, CDR2 SYGVQD, per germline (reference sequence). CDR3 in DNA: TGCGCCAGCAGTGGAACGACAGGGGCCTATGAAGCTTTCTTT. Residues: CASSGTTGAYEAFF.

The CDR3 loop is CASSSRGGGWGLSTDTQYF. The CDR3 DNA sequence: TGTGCCAGCAGCTCCAGGGGCGGGGGGTGGGGACTTAGCACAGATACGCAGTATTTT. The chain joins TRBV9 to TRBJ2-3, with 8 nucleotides matching TRBD2. This CDR3 is built from 19 residues. V lost 4 bases to trimming and J lost 0 bases; unmatched junction nucleotides: 16. From germline, CDR1 is SGDLS and CDR2 YYNGEE.

This clone was found a few times. The genes are TRBV4-1 and TRBJ1-2, with D possibly matching TRBD1 (5 bases). This CDR3 has 15 residues. V lost 1 base to trimming and J lost 4 bases, with 13 bases between them. Looked up from germline, CDR1 is MGHRA and CDR2 is YSYEKL. The CDR3 region is CASSQGGRASYGYTF. In DNA form, the CDR3 reads TGCGCCAGCAGCCAAGGCGGCAGGGCCTCCTATGGCTACACCTTC.